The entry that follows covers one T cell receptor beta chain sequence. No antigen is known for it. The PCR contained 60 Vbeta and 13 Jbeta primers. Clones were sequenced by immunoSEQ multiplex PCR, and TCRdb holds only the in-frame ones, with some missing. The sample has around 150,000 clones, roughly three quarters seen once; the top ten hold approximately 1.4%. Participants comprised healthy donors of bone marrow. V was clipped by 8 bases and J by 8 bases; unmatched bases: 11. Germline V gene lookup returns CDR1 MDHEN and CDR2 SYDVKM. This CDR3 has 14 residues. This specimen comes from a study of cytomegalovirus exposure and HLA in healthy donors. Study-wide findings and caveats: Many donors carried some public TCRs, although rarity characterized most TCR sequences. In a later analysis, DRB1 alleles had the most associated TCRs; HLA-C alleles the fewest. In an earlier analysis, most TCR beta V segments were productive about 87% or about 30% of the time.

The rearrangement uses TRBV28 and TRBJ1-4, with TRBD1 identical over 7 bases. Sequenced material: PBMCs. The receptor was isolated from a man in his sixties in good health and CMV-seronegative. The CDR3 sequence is CASGSGTAGEKLFF. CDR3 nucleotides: TGTGCCAGCGGATCCGGGACAGCAGGCGAAAAACTGTTTTTT.